Below, 9 T cell receptor beta chains from the same sample are listed, as sequenced in a study of T cell repertoires in cytomegalovirus infection. TCRdb fed the reads into MiXCR, producing one record per CDR3 protein. This table holds over 250,000 distinct CDR3 sequences, about 20% found once. Antigen specificity for these receptors is unknown. The sample consisted of cultured PBMCs, taken from culture after CMV antigen stimulation. The receptors come from a human donor in good health (CMV status not recorded). Some clones in this sample may be carry-over from other donors' samples.

This clonotype was seen many times. The rearrangement joins TRBV28 to TRBJ2-3; TRBD1 or TRBD2 may be the D gene (5 bases each). From germline, CDR1 is MDHEN and CDR2 SYDVKM. Trimming cost V 9 bases and J 2 bases, with 27 bases left between them. The CDR3 has 18 amino acids. CDR3 region: CASKPTPTGTDITDTQYF. DNA of the CDR3: TGTGCCAGTAAGCCAACCCCCACCGGGACGGACATCACAGATACGCAGTATTTT.

The chain uses TRBV7-6 and TRBJ2-5; D is unresolved. Per the germline V gene, CDR1 is SGHVS and CDR2 is FNYEAQ. Trimming took 1 base from V and 2 from J, leaving 14 bases between them. The CDR3 is made up of 16 amino acids. CDR3 sequence (DNA): TGTGCCAGCAGCTTAGGTCCCATGGGCAGACAAGAGACCCAGTACTTC. It translates to CASSLGPMGRQETQYF.

This clonotype has just a few counts. The chain employs TRBV7-2 and TRBJ1-5; the D is unclear. Germline V CDR1 and CDR2: SGHTA, FQGNSA. The CDR3 is 12 amino acids. V was trimmed by 5 bases and J by 3 bases, leaving 5 bases between them. CDR3 protein: CASSPTNQPQHF. CDR3 bases: TGTGCCAGCAGCCCCACCAATCAGCCCCAGCATTTT. Full variable domain (outside the CDR3, taken from reference TRBV7-2 and TRBJ1-5): GAGVSQSPSNKVTEKGKDVELRCDPISGHTALYWYRQSLGQGLEFLIYFQGNSAPDKSGLPSDRFSAERTGGSVSTLTIQRTQQEDSAVYLCASSPTNQPQHFGDGTRLSIL.

This rearrangement joins TRBV19 to TRBJ2-5; D is possibly TRBD1 (5 bases). Germline V gene lookup returns CDR1 LNHDA and CDR2 SQIVND (reference sequence). V was trimmed by 3 bases and J by 5 bases, leaving 16 bases between them. This CDR3 is 15 amino acids long. The CDR3 region is CASSIGQGLGETQYF. The CDR3 region has the DNA TGTGCCAGTAGTATTGGGCAGGGCCTGGGGGAGACCCAGTACTTC.

This clonotype has just one count. This rearrangement joins TRBV24-1 to TRBJ2-2; D not resolved. CDR3 size: 15 residues. V lost 4 bases to trimming and J lost 2 bases, with 10 bases between them. Germline V gene data show CDR1 as KGHDR and CDR2 as SFDVKD. The chain's CDR3 is CATSDPDGNTGELFF. CDR3 in DNA: TGTGCCACCAGTGACCCGGACGGTAACACCGGGGAGCTGTTTTTT.

The chain has TRBV6-5 and TRBJ2-1; D is unresolved. The CDR3 covers 13 residues. V was cut by 6 bases and J by 10 bases, with 16 bases left in between. Germline V gene sequence: CDR1 MNHEY, CDR2 SVGAGI. CDR3 region: CASRRTGVTEQFF. CDR3 nucleotides: TGTGCCAGCAGACGTACTGGCGTTACGGAGCAGTTCTTC.

The V gene is TRBV20-1, the J gene TRBJ2-1; 8 bases map to TRBD2. J lost 5 bases, V lost 3 bases, and 3 bases had no gene match. The CDR3 covers 13 residues. Germline CDR1 is DFQATT and CDR2 is SNEGSKA (reference sequence). CDR3 in amino acids: CSASPLADNEQFF. The DNA of the CDR3 is TGCAGTGCTAGTCCACTAGCGGACAATGAGCAGTTCTTC.

The sample holds a few counts of this clonotype. The rearrangement joins TRBV7-9 to TRBJ2-7, with 10 nucleotides matching TRBD2. This CDR3 is built from 16 residues. Germline CDR1 reads SEHNR; CDR2 reads FQNEAQ (reference sequence). With 2 bases clipped from V and 0 bases from J, the junction kept 4 bases outside the gene matches. CDR3 residues: CASSLRLAGVSYEQYF. As DNA, the CDR3 is TGTGCCAGCAGCTTAAGGCTAGCGGGAGTCTCCTACGAGCAGTACTTC.

The V gene is TRBV25-1, the J gene TRBJ1-1; no clear D gene. CDR1 and CDR2 (germline): MGHDK, SYGVNS. V gave up 4 bases and J gave up 0 bases, with 15 bases separating them. CDR3 length: 16 residues. DNA for the CDR3: TGTGCCAGCAGTGCTGGAACGAAATGGCTGAACACTGAAGCTTTCTTT. This encodes CASSAGTKWLNTEAFF.